This TCR beta chain was captured in a study of vaccination and CD4 T cells after COVID-19. Turning to the study itself: Overlapping SARS-CoV-2, HCoV-NL63, HCoV-OC43 and HCoV-229E spike peptides stimulated the cells.

This sample's treatment: roughly ten-day PBMC culture with coronavirus spike peptide pools or control peptides (ViraFEST assay). The V gene lost 6 bases and the J gene lost 1 base, with 9 bases spanning the gap. The germline gives CDR1 WNHNN, CDR2 SYGVQD (reference sequence). The CDR3 runs to 13 residues. Points on this clonotype: Its antigen is currently unknown.

The study sequenced cultured CD4+ T cell DNA using the Oncomine TCR Beta short-read assay. One entry per CDR3 protein results from TCRdb running MiXCR on the PCR reads. The table includes around 12,000 distinct CDR3 sequences, roughly 34% detected once. The V call is TRBV10-1, the J call TRBJ1-1; TRBD1 is a possible D gene (5 bases). The starting material was CD4+ T cells from blood, cultured in vitro, obtained before SARS-CoV-2 vaccination. The origin of this receptor is a human donor who received a COVID-19 vaccine. CDR3 in amino acids: CASSATGNTEAFF. Written as DNA, the CDR3 is TGCGCCAGCAGCGCAACAGGGAACACTGAAGCTTTCTTT.